What follows is one TCR beta chain and its context. Its matching antigen is unknown. Amplification of the TCR beta CDR3 regions used RNA transcripts (as template). First-round RT-PCR with HTBI primers preceded a second-round multiplex PCR. TCRdb analysed the multiplex PCR reads with MiXCR anew, one entry per CDR3 protein. The sample contains 680,000 or so distinct CDR3 sequences, 22% of which appear only once. Clinical symptoms and serum thyroxine were used for diagnosis; TRAb, thyroid ultrasound and orbital computed tomography were also relied on. The PBMCs were taken from around 9 ml of fresh peripheral blood. The sample originates from a study of Graves' ophthalmopathy and Graves' hyperthyroidism. Study-wide results and limits: Ophthalmopathy cases were distinguished from stable hyperthyroidism by a 13-signature model, reaching around 90% sensitivity and around 77% specificity.

The source of this sequence is a young woman with stable Graves' hyperthyroidism. Some clones in this sample may be carry-over from other donors' samples. The sequencing input was peripheral blood.

Written as DNA, the CDR3 is TGCGCCAGCAGCTTCCAGGACACAGGGGCCGGGGAGCTGTTTTTT. Protein: CASSFQDTGAGELFF. This chain joins TRBV5-1 and TRBJ2-2, with 7 bases lining up with TRBD1. From germline, CDR1 is SGHRS and CDR2 YFSETQ. This CDR3 region has 15 residues. V shed 2 bases and J 6 bases; nucleotides not matched to a gene: 7.